One sample yielded the 19 T cell receptor beta chains listed below, sequenced in a study of blood T cell repertoires in COVID-19. TCRdb's table, derived via immunoSEQ multiplex PCR, lists solely in-frame clones and lacks some. The table lists about 170,000 clones, roughly 80% of them singletons, with about 4.4% in the top ten. Sequencing was done on a sample of PBMCs or T cells enriched from blood (not recorded which). The receptors come from a woman between 45 and 65 years old who had recovered from COVID-19.

The rearrangement joins TRBV7-9 to TRBJ1-3; possible D gene TRBD1, 5 bases. Between the trimmed V and J ends, which lost 0 bases and 0 bases, there was a span of 6 bases. The germline gives CDR1 SEHNR, CDR2 FQNEAQ (reference sequence). The CDR3 sequence is 15 residues long. The CDR3 region has the DNA TGTGCCAGCAGCTTAGCGGGGGGCTCTGGAAACACCATATATTTT. Residues: CASSLAGGSGNTIYF. Full variable domain (missing parts from reference TRBV7-9 and TRBJ1-3): DTGVSQNPRHKITKRGQNVTFRCDPISEHNRLYWYRQTLGQGPEFLTYFQNEAQLEKSRLLSDRFSAERPKGSFSTLEIQRTEQGDSAMYLCASSLAGGSGNTIYFGEGSWLTVV.

The genes are TRBV19 and TRBJ1-5; D uncertain. This CDR3 spans 15 amino acids. Germline CDR1 LNHDA, CDR2 SQIVND (reference sequence). Trimming stripped 3 bases from V and 2 bases from J, with 11 bases between. CDR3: CASSMRGVGNQPQHF. Here the CDR3 DNA reads TGTGCCAGTAGTATGCGGGGTGTTGGCAATCAGCCCCAGCATTTT.

In its sample, this clone was seen once. The V and J genes are TRBV27 and TRBJ1-1; D remains ambiguous. CDR1 and CDR2 from the germline V gene are MNHEY and SMNVEV (reference sequence). Trimming cost V 5 bases and J 10 bases, with 17 bases left between them. The CDR3 is made up of 13 amino acids. The CDR3 DNA is TGTGCCAGCAGTCCCTTTACCCCGCCGGGAGCTTTCTTT. Its translation is CASSPFTPPGAFF.

This chain uses TRBV4-1 with TRBJ2-7, with 12 bases lining up with TRBD2. CDR3 length: 16 residues. Per the germline V gene, CDR1 is MGHRA and CDR2 is YSYEKL. J gave up 3 bases and V 3 bases, and 6 bases lay outside the gene matches. Here the CDR3 DNA reads TGCGCCAGCAGCCAGGACACTAGCGGGGGGCTCTACGAGCAGTACGTC. Protein product: CASSQDTSGGLYEQYV.

The rearrangement uses TRBV18 and TRBJ2-7; perhaps TRBD1 as D (6 bases). Germline loops: CDR1 KGHSH, CDR2 LQKENI. CDR3 length: 14 residues. The V gene lost 4 bases and the J gene lost 3 bases, with 13 bases spanning the gap. CDR3 DNA: TGTGCCAGCTCACTCTCGAGGGGGTTCTACGAGCAGTACGTC. Protein sequence: CASSLSRGFYEQYV.

The V call is TRBV3-1 (or the pseudogene TRBV3-2), the J call TRBJ1-3; TRBD1 is a possible D gene (5 bases). Trimming removed 5 bases from V and 0 bases from J, with 11 bases in between. The CDR3 contains 15 residues. Germline V gene sequence: CDR1 LGHDT, CDR2 YNNKEL (reference sequence). The CDR3 region has the DNA TGTGCCAGCAGCTCCAGGGTCCCCTCTGGAAACACCATATATTTT. Translated, it gives CASSSRVPSGNTIYF.

This clone occurred a few times. The chain carries TRBV5-4 and TRBJ2-4; 12 positions match TRBD2. This CDR3 has 17 residues. V lost 4 bases to trimming and J lost 1 base; unmatched junction nucleotides: 6. Germline V gene lookup returns CDR1 SGHNT and CDR2 YYREEE (reference sequence). This CDR3 reads CASSDPTSGRAKNIQYF. CDR3 nucleotides: TGTGCCAGCAGCGATCCAACTAGCGGGAGGGCCAAAAACATTCAGTACTTC.

This sequence joins TRBV6-5 and TRBJ1-1, with a tentative D call TRBD1 (6 bases). The CDR3 runs 15 residues. The V gene's germline CDR1 is MNHEY and CDR2 SVGAGI. V was shortened by 2 bases and J by 5 bases, with 15 bases between the two germline ends. CDR3 sequence reads: CASSYTPQGMTEAFF. The CDR3 coding sequence is TGTGCCAGCAGTTACACCCCACAGGGTATGACTGAAGCTTTCTTT.

This clone was picked up a small number of times. The chain uses TRBV21-1 and TRBJ2-7; whether TRBD2, the table's D call, matches the DNA was not checked. TRBV21-1 is a pseudogene locus. The CDR3 totals 16 residues. In DNA, the CDR3 is TGTGCCAGCAGCCCTTGTGAGCGCAGTCTACCCTACGAGCAGTACGTC. This sequence encodes CASSPCERSLPYEQYV.

The chain recombines TRBV6-5 with TRBJ2-7; a weak D match, TRBD1 (5 bases). The germline CDR1 and CDR2 sequences are MNHEY and SVGAGI. Trimming stripped 2 bases from V and 4 bases from J, with 9 bases between. The CDR3 has 13 amino acids. The CDR3 DNA sequence: TGTGCCAGCAGTTACGACAGCTTTTACGAGCAGTACGTC. Translation: CASSYDSFYEQYV.

The V and J genes are TRBV28 and TRBJ1-1, with 7 bases that match TRBD1. V lost 10 bases to trimming and J lost 4 bases; unmatched junction nucleotides: 12. This CDR3 spans 14 amino acids. Germline V gene sequence: CDR1 MDHEN, CDR2 SYDVKM. CDR3 in amino acids: CATVSRGRATEAFF. The CDR3 DNA reads TGTGCCACGGTTTCGAGGGGGCGCGCCACTGAAGCTTTCTTT.

This rearrangement joins TRBV28 to TRBJ1-6; maybe TRBD1 (6 bases). The CDR3 is 14 amino acids. V lost 6 bases to trimming and J lost 9 bases, with 15 bases between them. Per the germline V gene, CDR1 is MDHEN and CDR2 is SYDVKM. The CDR3 bases are TGTGCCAGCAGCCCGGCACAGGGAAGTTCACCCCTCCACTTT. It codes for CASSPAQGSSPLHF.

The V and J genes are TRBV24-1 and TRBJ1-4; 8 bases are shared with TRBD1. V gave up 4 bases and J gave up 11 bases; unmatched junction bases: 5. The CDR3 consists of 13 residues. CDR1 is KGHDR and CDR2 is SFDVKD in the germline V gene. CDR3 amino acids: CATSDRNRGKLFF. CDR3 coding DNA: TGTGCCACCAGTGACCGCAACAGGGGGAAACTGTTTTTT.

This clone came up a few times. This chain links TRBV10-3 with TRBJ2-7; perhaps TRBD1 as D (6 bases). The CDR3 loop spans 12 amino acids. V lost 10 bases and J 3 bases, leaving 13 bases between the germline ends. Germline V gene data show CDR1 as ENHRY and CDR2 as SYGVKD. CDR3 residues: CATRTDNYEQYV. The DNA for the CDR3 is TGTGCCACCAGGACAGACAACTACGAGCAGTACGTC.

At least ten counts were recorded for this clone. The rearrangement links TRBV27 to TRBJ1-6; 12 nucleotides align to TRBD1. CDR3 size: 13 residues. V shed 6 bases and J 13 bases; nucleotides not matched to a gene: 4. Germline CDR1 and CDR2: MNHEY and SMNVEV (reference sequence). The DNA for the CDR3 is TGTGCCAGCAGGGGACAGGGGGCGCAGCCCCTCCACTTT. Protein product: CASRGQGAQPLHF.

V is TRBV19 and J is TRBJ1-2, with 7 bases lining up with TRBD1. The germline gives CDR1 LNHDA, CDR2 SQIVND (reference sequence). The CDR3 loop spans 15 amino acids. V lost 6 bases, J lost 4 bases, and 11 bases stayed unmatched. Written as DNA, the CDR3 is TGTGCCAGTAGCCCGGACAGGCTTCTCCCCTATGGCTACACCTTC. This sequence encodes CASSPDRLLPYGYTF. Full variable domain (remainder filled in from reference TRBV19 and TRBJ1-2): DGGITQSPKYLFRKEGQNVTLSCEQNLNHDAMYWYRQDPGQGLRLIYYSQIVNDFQKGDIAEGYSVSREKKESFPLTVTSAQKNPTAFYLCASSPDRLLPYGYTFGSGTRLTVV.

This clone was observed a few times. The chain carries TRBV30 and TRBJ1-1; D is unresolved. Per germline, CDR1 GTSNPN and CDR2 SVGIG (reference sequence). V was clipped by 3 bases and J by 2 bases, with 4 bases between them. The CDR3 is 11 amino acids. The CDR3 here is CAWRQNTEAFF. The CDR3 bases are TGTGCCTGGAGACAAAACACTGAAGCTTTCTTT.

The chain couples TRBV5-1 to TRBJ2-2; D not resolved. Trimming took 4 bases from V and 0 from J, leaving 13 bases between them. Looked up from germline, CDR1 is SGHRS and CDR2 is YFSETQ. This CDR3 is built from 16 residues. The CDR3: CASSPGDRSNTGELFF. The CDR3 DNA follows: TGCGCCAGCAGCCCCGGAGATCGTTCGAACACCGGGGAGCTGTTTTTT.

This chain uses TRBV30 with TRBJ2-7, with TRBD1 as a possible D gene (5 bases). Germline lookup yields CDR1 GTSNPN and CDR2 SVGIG (reference sequence). CDR3 length: 11 residues. V shed 2 bases and J shed 5 bases, with 7 bases lying between them. The CDR3 sequence is CAWSQGNEQYV. CDR3 bases: TGTGCCTGGAGTCAGGGTAACGAGCAGTACGTC.